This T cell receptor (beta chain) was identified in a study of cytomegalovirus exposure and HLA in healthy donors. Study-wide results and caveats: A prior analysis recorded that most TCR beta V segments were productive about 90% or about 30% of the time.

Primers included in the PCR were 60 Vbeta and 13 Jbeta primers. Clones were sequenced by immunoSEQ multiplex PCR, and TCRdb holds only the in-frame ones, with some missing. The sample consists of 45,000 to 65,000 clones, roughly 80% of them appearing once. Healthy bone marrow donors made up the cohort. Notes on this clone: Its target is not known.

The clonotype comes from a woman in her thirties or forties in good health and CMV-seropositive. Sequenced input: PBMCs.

As DNA, the CDR3 is TGCGCCAGCAGCTCCGGGACAGGTTACGAGCAGTACTTC. It yields the protein CASSSGTGYEQYF. The genes are TRBV5-1 and TRBJ2-7, with TRBD1 matching over 8 bases. The CDR3 is made up of 13 amino acids. Germline CDR1 reads SGHRS; CDR2 reads YFSETQ. V lost 3 bases and J lost 4; bases outside the gene matches: 3.